This entry lists 29 T cell receptor beta chains sequenced from one sample in a study of cytomegalovirus exposure and HLA in healthy donors. PCR primers comprised 60 Vbeta and 13 Jbeta primers. Generated by immunoSEQ multiplex PCR, the TCRdb table keeps only in-frame clones and is missing some. The sample records about 170,000 clones, around 74% being singletons. Material for sequencing was PBMCs. The receptors here all came from a female donor in good health and CMV-seronegative.

CDR3 amino acids: CASSLYGFSPMNTEAFF. CDR3 nucleotide sequence: TGTGCCAGCAGTTTATATGGCTTTAGCCCCATGAACACTGAAGCTTTCTTT. The genes are TRBV28 and TRBJ1-1; D call uncertain. Trimming pared 1 base from V and 0 bases from J, leaving 15 bases between. The CDR3 runs 17 residues. CDR1 and CDR2 (germline): MDHEN, SYDVKM.

The chain employs TRBV6-6 and TRBJ1-4, with 9 bases matching TRBD1. The CDR3 consists of 15 residues. The germline V gene encodes CDR1 MNHNY and CDR2 SVGAGI (reference sequence). Trimming at V came to 4 bases and at J to 4 bases, leaving 4 bases not matched to a gene. The CDR3 here is CASSFRTGDNEKLFF. The CDR3 DNA reads as TGTGCCAGCAGTTTTCGGACAGGGGATAATGAAAAACTGTTTTTT.

The genes are TRBV28 and TRBJ2-4; the D gene is possibly TRBD2 (6 bases). The CDR3 has 16 residues. V was cut by 2 bases and J by 3 bases, with 14 bases left in between. Germline-derived CDR1 and CDR2 are MDHEN and SYDVKM. In nucleotides, the CDR3 is TGTGCCAGCAGTTTAGTTTCCGGGGAGGTCAAAAACATTCAGTACTTC. Protein sequence: CASSLVSGEVKNIQYF.

This clone is a singleton in its sample. The gene calls are TRBV5-1 and TRBJ2-7; 9 nucleotides match TRBD1. The CDR3 covers 11 residues. Germline V CDR1 and CDR2: SGHRS, YFSETQ. V trimming: 5 bases; J trimming: 6 bases; junction bases outside the gene matches: 0. CDR3 coding DNA: TGCGCCAGCAGGACAGGGGGCGAGCAGTACTTC. Its protein is CASRTGGEQYF.

The gene calls are TRBV7-8 and TRBJ2-5, with 9 bases that match TRBD2. The CDR3 length is 17 residues. V shed 3 bases, J shed 6 bases, and the junction held 14 bases outside the gene matches. CDR1 and CDR2 from the germline V gene are SGHVS and FQNEAQ. CDR3 nucleotide sequence: TGTGCCAGCAGCTTTGGGATAGCGGGAGCGACTTTGCAGACCCAGTACTTC. Its translation is CASSFGIAGATLQTQYF.

The sample holds a few counts of this clone. The rearrangement joins TRBV30 to TRBJ1-1, with D unclear. Germline V lookup: CDR1 GTSNPN, CDR2 SVGIG (reference sequence). Trimming stripped 0 bases from V and 4 bases from J, with 12 bases between. The length of the CDR3 is 14 residues. The CDR3 here is CAWSVEEGSTEAFF. CDR3 DNA sequence: TGTGCCTGGAGTGTAGAGGAGGGTAGCACTGAAGCTTTCTTT.

This clone has only a few counts. The chain carries TRBV5-6 and TRBJ1-4; D remains unclear. Germline V gives CDR1 SGHDT, CDR2 YYEEEE. Deletions cut 1 base from V and 4 bases from J, with 8 bases between. This CDR3 region has 14 residues. The CDR3 bases are TGTGCCAGCAGCTTGATTCACGGTAATGAAAAACTGTTTTTT. Protein product: CASSLIHGNEKLFF.

The chain is built from TRBV28 and TRBJ2-1; D perhaps matches TRBD2 (5 bases). The CDR3 loop spans 15 amino acids. Trimming cost V 3 bases and J 7 bases, with 16 bases left between them. Germline V gene lookup returns CDR1 MDHEN and CDR2 SYDVKM. CDR3 region: CASSFRTSQGNEQFF. The DNA for the CDR3 is TGTGCCAGCAGTTTCAGGACTTCCCAAGGGAATGAGCAGTTCTTC. Looking up the rest from reference TRBV28 and TRBJ2-1 gives the full variable domain: DVKVTQSSRYLVKRTGEKVFLECVQDMDHENMFWYRQDPGLGLRLIYFSYDVKMKEKGDIPEGYSVSREKKERFSLILESASTNQTSMYLCASSFRTSQGNEQFFGPGTRLTVL.

V usage is TRBV5-1 and J usage is TRBJ1-2, with D uncertain. The V end was cut by 2 bases, the J end by 8 bases, with 10 bases between. The CDR3 loop spans 12 amino acids. Germline lookup yields CDR1 SGHRS and CDR2 YFSETQ. The CDR3, as DNA: TGCGCCAGCAGCTTTGAGGGAAAAGGCTACACCTTC. Translating it yields CASSFEGKGYTF.

This sequence joins TRBV10-1 and TRBJ2-1; D is unclear. Germline V gene data show CDR1 as WNHNN and CDR2 as SYGVQD (reference sequence). This CDR3 is built from 12 residues. The ends were cut back, 4 bases at V and 6 bases at J, with 7 bases in the middle. The CDR3 loop reads CASSAPRNEQFF. As DNA, the CDR3 is TGCGCCAGCAGTGCCCCCCGCAATGAGCAGTTCTTC.

This clone turned up a few times. The same CDR3 is also encoded by other DNA sequences in this sample. The V gene is TRBV11-2, the J gene TRBJ1-4; no definite D call. The CDR3 totals 12 residues. Trimming left V 5 bases short and J 11 bases short, with 12 bases between. CDR1 is SGHAT and CDR2 is FQNNGV in the germline V gene. The CDR3: CASSLSGGKLFF. CDR3 DNA: TGTGCCAGCAGCCTCTCCGGAGGGAAACTGTTTTTT.

Details on this clone: Other DNA sequences from this sample encode an identical CDR3 as well. The chain carries TRBV4-1 and TRBJ1-1; D is perhaps TRBD1 (5 bases). The germline gives CDR1 MGHRA, CDR2 YSYEKL. This CDR3 spans 13 amino acids. Trimming left V 3 bases short and J 1 base short, with 6 bases between. DNA for the CDR3: TGCGCCAGCAGCCAGGGGGGGAACACTGAAGCTTTCTTT. This encodes CASSQGGNTEAFF.

The J gene is TRBJ2-1, the V gene TRBV19; 10 positions agree with TRBD2. Looked up from germline, CDR1 is LNHDA and CDR2 is SQIVND (reference sequence). CDR3 length: 11 amino acids. The CDR3 is CASGGAYEQFF. As DNA, the CDR3 is TGTGCGAGCGGGGGGGCTTATGAGCAGTTCTTC.

The chain couples TRBV4-3 to TRBJ1-2; D remains unclear. Trimming pared 0 bases from V and 4 bases from J, leaving 12 bases between. CDR1 and CDR2 (germline): LGHNA, YSLEER. This CDR3 has 15 residues. CDR3 protein: CASSQDSGWSYGYTF. The CDR3 region has the DNA TGCGCCAGCAGCCAAGATTCGGGTTGGAGCTATGGCTACACCTTC.

The J gene is TRBJ1-5, the V gene TRBV7-2, with TRBD1 matching over 9 bases. Germline V gene lookup returns CDR1 SGHTA and CDR2 FQGNSA. The CDR3 loop spans 14 amino acids. Germline trimming cut 5 bases from V and 6 bases from J; bases unmatched to any gene: 5. The CDR3 reads CASSRGQGFQPQHF. In DNA, the CDR3 is TGTGCCAGCAGCCGGGGACAGGGCTTTCAGCCCCAGCATTTT.

V is TRBV10-3 and J is TRBJ1-1; TRBD1 aligns across 7 bases. The ends lost 6 bases at V and 8 bases at J; junction bases unmatched: 15. Germline-derived CDR1 and CDR2 are ENHRY and SYGVKD. The CDR3 sequence is 15 residues long. The CDR3 loop is CAIRADREVLHEAFF. CDR3 in DNA: TGTGCCATCAGAGCAGACAGGGAGGTTTTACACGAAGCTTTCTTT.

This chain links TRBV19 with TRBJ2-3, with a tentative D call TRBD1 (5 bases). Germline-derived CDR1 and CDR2 are LNHDA and SQIVND (reference sequence). The V end was cut by 1 base, the J end by 4 bases, with 9 bases between. The length of the CDR3 is 14 residues. The CDR3 spells CASSIGRGPDTQYF. The CDR3 region has the DNA TGTGCCAGTAGTATAGGAAGGGGCCCAGATACGCAGTATTTT. The full variable domain, rest sourced from reference TRBV19 and TRBJ2-3, is DGGITQSPKYLFRKEGQNVTLSCEQNLNHDAMYWYRQDPGQGLRLIYYSQIVNDFQKGDIAEGYSVSREKKESFPLTVTSAQKNPTAFYLCASSIGRGPDTQYFGPGTRLTVL.

The count of this clone is one. V usage is TRBV19 and J usage is TRBJ2-7; D might be TRBD1 (5 bases). Trimming removed 3 bases at V and 4 bases at J, with 13 bases between. The CDR3 covers 14 residues. Germline V lookup: CDR1 LNHDA, CDR2 SQIVND (reference sequence). The CDR3 protein is CASSIQGRDYEQYF. The CDR3 nucleotides read TGTGCCAGTAGTATCCAGGGAAGGGATTACGAGCAGTACTTC.

This chain links TRBV19 with TRBJ2-1, with 7 nucleotides matching TRBD2. V was pared by 2 bases and J by 6 bases, with 7 bases of the junction left unmatched. The CDR3 has 15 amino acids. Germline lookup yields CDR1 LNHDA and CDR2 SQIVND (reference sequence). CDR3 nucleotide sequence: TGTGCCAGTAGTATAAGCGGGGACCATTCCAATGAGCAGTTCTTC. Residues: CASSISGDHSNEQFF.

V usage is TRBV5-1 and J usage is TRBJ2-5; D unclear. Trimming pared 0 bases from V and 5 bases from J, leaving 11 bases between. This CDR3 comprises 14 residues. The germline V gene encodes CDR1 SGHRS and CDR2 YFSETQ. The CDR3 loop reads CASSLGDSRETQYF. CDR3 sequence (DNA): TGCGCCAGCAGCTTGGGTGATAGCCGGGAGACCCAGTACTTC.

The chain combines TRBV4-1 with TRBJ2-5, with 10 nucleotides matching TRBD1. The CDR3 has 18 residues. Germline values: CDR1 MGHRA, CDR2 YSYEKL. Unmatched junction bases numbered 9, after V lost 1 base and J lost 1 base. The CDR3 here is CASSQAPSTGGPQETQYF. The CDR3 DNA is TGCGCCAGCAGCCAAGCGCCCTCGACAGGGGGCCCCCAAGAGACCCAGTACTTC.

This chain joins TRBV4-1 and TRBJ1-3; D is unclear. V lost 1 base, J lost 5 bases, and 27 bases lay in between. Per germline, CDR1 MGHRA and CDR2 YSYEKL. The CDR3 is made up of 20 amino acids. CDR3 sequence reads: CASSQATATASAGDRNTIYF. The CDR3 DNA is TGCGCCAGCAGCCAAGCAACAGCCACTGCATCCGCGGGTGATAGAAACACCATATATTTT.

The chain joins TRBV5-1 to TRBJ2-7; tentative D call: TRBD2 (6 bases). The V gene lost 0 bases and the J gene lost 2 bases, with 9 bases spanning the gap. The germline CDR1 and CDR2 sequences are SGHRS and YFSETQ. The CDR3 consists of 14 residues. CDR3 nucleotide sequence: TGCGCCAGCAGCTTGGGCGGGGACCCCTACGAGCAGTACTTC. It codes for CASSLGGDPYEQYF.

This chain links TRBV6-5 with TRBJ1-1, with 10 nucleotides matching TRBD1. The V and J ends lost 2 bases and 3 bases, in that order; junction bases with no gene match: 6. Germline CDR1 and CDR2: MNHEY and SVGAGI. CDR3 length: 16 amino acids. CDR3 nucleotide sequence: TGTGCCAGCAGTTACGCTGGACAGGGGGGTTACACTGAAGCTTTCTTT. Translation: CASSYAGQGGYTEAFF.

This chain links TRBV27 with TRBJ2-7; D is undetermined. The CDR3 sequence is 10 residues long. Trimming cost V 3 bases and J 6 bases, with 3 bases left between them. The germline V gene encodes CDR1 MNHEY and CDR2 SMNVEV (reference sequence). The CDR3 bases are TGTGCCAGCAGTTTCTCCGAGCAGTACTTC. This encodes CASSFSEQYF.

Notes on this clone: One end of the junction is discordant with germline, which a read error may explain. This rearrangement joins TRBV7-7 to TRBJ2-5, with 7 bases matching TRBD2. Germline values: CDR1 SSHAT, CDR2 FNYEAQ (reference sequence). The CDR3 sequence is 14 residues long. The CDR3 here is CASSLFREDETQYF. The CDR3 coding sequence is TGTGCTAGCAGCTTATTCCGGGAGGACGAGACCCAGTACTTC. Variable domain in full (rest from reference TRBV7-7 and TRBJ2-5): GAGVSQSPRYKVTKRGQDVTLRCDPISSHATLYWYQQALGQGPEFLTYFNYEAQPDKSGLPSDRFSAERPEGSISTLTIQRTEQRDSAMYRCASSLFREDETQYFGPGTRLLVL.

This clone has only one observation. The rearrangement uses TRBV28 and TRBJ1-2; D unclear. Trimming shortened V by 2 bases and J by 0 bases, and 10 bases separated the two germline ends. This CDR3 is built from 15 residues. Germline values: CDR1 MDHEN, CDR2 SYDVKM. The CDR3 sequence is CASSLGQLANYGYTF. The CDR3 coding sequence is TGTGCCAGCAGTTTAGGGCAGTTAGCTAACTATGGCTACACCTTC.

The chain employs TRBV27 and TRBJ1-4; 9 bases line up with TRBD1. Losses at the gene ends were 4 bases for V and 1 base for J; bases not matched to a gene: 13. The CDR3 covers 19 residues. Germline V CDR1 and CDR2: MNHEY, SMNVEV (reference sequence). CDR3 coding DNA: TGTGCCAGCAGTTCCCGGACCGGACAGGGGAAGGGAACTAATGAAAAACTGTTTTTT. Translating gives CASSSRTGQGKGTNEKLFF.

Worth noting for this clone: This same CDR3 is encoded by further DNA sequences in the sample. The V and J genes are TRBV5-4 and TRBJ2-7; weak D call: TRBD2 (6 bases). Trimming removed 0 bases from V and 0 bases from J, with 10 bases in between. Germline CDR1 SGHNT, CDR2 YYREEE (reference sequence). This CDR3 has 15 amino acids. CDR3 in amino acids: CASSLASGVSYEQYF. The CDR3 DNA follows: TGTGCCAGCAGCTTGGCTTCGGGAGTCTCCTACGAGCAGTACTTC.